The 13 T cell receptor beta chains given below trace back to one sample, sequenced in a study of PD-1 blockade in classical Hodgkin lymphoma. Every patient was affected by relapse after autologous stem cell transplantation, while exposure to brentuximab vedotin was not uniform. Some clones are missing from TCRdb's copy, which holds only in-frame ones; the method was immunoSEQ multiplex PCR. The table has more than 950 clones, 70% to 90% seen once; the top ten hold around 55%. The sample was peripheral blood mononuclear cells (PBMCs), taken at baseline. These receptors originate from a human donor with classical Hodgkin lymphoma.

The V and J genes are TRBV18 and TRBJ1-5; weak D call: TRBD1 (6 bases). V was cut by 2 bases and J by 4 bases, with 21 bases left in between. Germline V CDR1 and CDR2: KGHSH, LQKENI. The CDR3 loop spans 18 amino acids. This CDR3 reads CASSPRPRNRDGNQPQHF. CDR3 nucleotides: TGTGCCAGCTCACCAAGGCCGAGAAACAGGGACGGGAATCAGCCCCAGCATTTT. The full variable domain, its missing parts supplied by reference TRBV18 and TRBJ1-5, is NAGVMQNPRHLVRRRGQEARLRCSPMKGHSHVYWYRQLPEEGLKFMVYLQKENIIDESGMPKERFSAEFPKEGPSILRIQQVVRGDSAAYFCASSPRPRNRDGNQPQHFGDGTRLSIL.

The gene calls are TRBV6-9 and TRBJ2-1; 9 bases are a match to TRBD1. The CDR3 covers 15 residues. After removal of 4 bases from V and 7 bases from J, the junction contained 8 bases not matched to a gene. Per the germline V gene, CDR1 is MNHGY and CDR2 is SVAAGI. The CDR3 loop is CASSLDRGPRNEQFF. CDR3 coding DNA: TGTGCCAGCAGTTTGGACAGGGGCCCACGAAATGAGCAGTTCTTC.

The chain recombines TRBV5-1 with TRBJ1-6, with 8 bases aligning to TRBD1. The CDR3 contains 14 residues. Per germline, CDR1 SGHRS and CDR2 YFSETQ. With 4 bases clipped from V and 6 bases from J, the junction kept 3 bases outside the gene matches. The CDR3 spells CASSLDRANSPLHF. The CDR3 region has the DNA TGCGCCAGCAGCCTGGACAGGGCTAATTCACCCCTCCACTTT.

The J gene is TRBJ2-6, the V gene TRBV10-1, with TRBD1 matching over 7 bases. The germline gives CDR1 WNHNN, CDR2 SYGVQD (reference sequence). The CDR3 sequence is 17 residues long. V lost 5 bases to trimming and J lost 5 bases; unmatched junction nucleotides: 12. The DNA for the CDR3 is TGCGCCAGCAGTTGGACAGGCGCACAAAGTCGGGCCAACGTCCTGACTTTC. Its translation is CASSWTGAQSRANVLTF.

In DNA form, the CDR3 reads TGCGCCAGCAGAAAGTGGGAGGCAGTAGGAGCAAAACTGTTTTTT. As protein: CASRKWEAVGAKLFF. V usage is TRBV4-1 and J usage is TRBJ1-4; D is unresolved. Germline V gene lookup returns CDR1 MGHRA and CDR2 YSYEKL. CDR3 length: 15 residues. With 6 bases removed from V and 10 bases from J, the gap between germline ends came to 21 bases.

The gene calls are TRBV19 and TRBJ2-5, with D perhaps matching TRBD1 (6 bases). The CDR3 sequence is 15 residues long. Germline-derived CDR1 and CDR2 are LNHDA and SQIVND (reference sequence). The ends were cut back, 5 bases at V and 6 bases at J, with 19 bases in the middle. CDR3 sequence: CASSFRDTQRKTQYF. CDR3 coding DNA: TGTGCCAGTAGTTTCCGGGACACCCAGAGAAAGACCCAGTACTTC. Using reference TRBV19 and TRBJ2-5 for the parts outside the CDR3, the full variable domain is DGGITQSPKYLFRKEGQNVTLSCEQNLNHDAMYWYRQDPGQGLRLIYYSQIVNDFQKGDIAEGYSVSREKKESFPLTVTSAQKNPTAFYLCASSFRDTQRKTQYFGPGTRLLVL.

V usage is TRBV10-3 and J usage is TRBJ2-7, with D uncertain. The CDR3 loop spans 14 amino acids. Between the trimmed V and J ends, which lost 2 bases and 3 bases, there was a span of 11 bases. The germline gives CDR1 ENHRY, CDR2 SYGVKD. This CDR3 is CAISEILNLYEQYV. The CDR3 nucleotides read TGTGCCATCAGTGAGATTTTAAACCTCTACGAGCAGTACGTC.

The CDR3 protein is CASSGARGTEAFF. The CDR3 DNA reads as TGTGCCAGCAGCGGGGCGCGCGGCACTGAAGCTTTCTTT. V is TRBV6-6 and J is TRBJ1-1, with TRBD1 as a possible D gene (5 bases). V was pared by 6 bases and J by 4 bases, with 12 bases between. The V gene's germline CDR1 is MNHNY and CDR2 SVGAGI (reference sequence). This CDR3 is built from 13 residues.

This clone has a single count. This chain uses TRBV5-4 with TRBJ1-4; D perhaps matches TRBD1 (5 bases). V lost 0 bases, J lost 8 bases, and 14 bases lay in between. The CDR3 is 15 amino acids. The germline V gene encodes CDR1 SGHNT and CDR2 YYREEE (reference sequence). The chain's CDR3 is CASSLGAGSGEKLFF. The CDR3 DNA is TGTGCCAGCAGCTTGGGCGCAGGGAGCGGAGAAAAACTGTTTTTT.

The CDR3 region is CASSDTRGRGGEQYV. DNA of the CDR3: TGTGCCAGCAGTGACACTAGAGGCAGAGGGGGCGAGCAGTACGTC. This rearrangement joins TRBV6-4 to TRBJ2-7; D perhaps matches TRBD1 (6 bases). Germline CDR1 reads MRHNA; CDR2 reads SNTAGT. Trimming took off 2 bases at V and 6 bases at J, with 17 bases between the two ends. This CDR3 spans 15 amino acids.

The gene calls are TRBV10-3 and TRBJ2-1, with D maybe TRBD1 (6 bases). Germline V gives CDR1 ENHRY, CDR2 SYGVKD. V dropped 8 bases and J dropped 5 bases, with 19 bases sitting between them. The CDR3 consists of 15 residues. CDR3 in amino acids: CAIGVDRGGHNEQFF. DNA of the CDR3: TGTGCCATCGGGGTTGACCGTGGGGGCCACAATGAGCAGTTCTTC.

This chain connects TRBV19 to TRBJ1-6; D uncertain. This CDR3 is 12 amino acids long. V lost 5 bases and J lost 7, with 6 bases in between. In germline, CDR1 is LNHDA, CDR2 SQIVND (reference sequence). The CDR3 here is CASSRSNSPLHF. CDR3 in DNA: TGTGCCAGTAGTCGGTCCAATTCACCCCTCCACTTT.

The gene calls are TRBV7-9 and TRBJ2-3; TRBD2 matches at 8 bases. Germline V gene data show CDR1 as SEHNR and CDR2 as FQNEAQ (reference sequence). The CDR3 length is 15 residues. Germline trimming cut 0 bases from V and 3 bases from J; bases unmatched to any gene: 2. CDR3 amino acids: CASSLASGITDTQYF. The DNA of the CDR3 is TGTGCCAGCAGCTTAGCTAGCGGGATTACAGATACGCAGTATTTT.